Presented here are 8 T cell receptor beta chains from one specimen sequenced in a study of blood T cell repertoires in COVID-19. Sequenced by immunoSEQ multiplex PCR; TCRdb stores in-frame clones only, minus some. The table includes around 150,000 clones, around four fifths detected once. The sample consisted of PBMCs or T cells enriched from blood (not recorded which). These receptors all come from a woman aged 55 to 70 who had recovered from COVID-19.

This rearrangement joins TRBV9 to TRBJ1-3; 7 nucleotides agree with TRBD1. From germline, CDR1 is SGDLS and CDR2 YYNGEE. Trimming removed 3 bases from V and 0 bases from J; junction bases left unmatched: 3. CDR3 size: 15 residues. Here the CDR3 DNA reads TGTGCCAGCAGCGACAGGGACAGCTCTGGAAACACCATATATTTT. Its protein is CASSDRDSSGNTIYF.

V is TRBV30 and J is TRBJ2-7; TRBD1 agrees at 8 bases. Germline V CDR1 and CDR2: GTSNPN, SVGIG (reference sequence). The CDR3 has 13 amino acids. V trimming: 8 bases; J trimming: 5 bases; junction bases outside the gene matches: 11. CDR3 protein: CAGSTGGRNEQYF. The DNA for the CDR3 is TGTGCCGGCAGTACAGGGGGGAGAAACGAGCAGTACTTC.

V gene TRBV6-6 combines with J gene TRBJ1-1, with a possible D match to TRBD1 (6 bases). CDR1 is MNHNY, CDR2 SVGAGI, per germline (reference sequence). The CDR3 totals 14 residues. Trimming shortened V by 7 bases and J by 7 bases, and 19 bases separated the two germline ends. As DNA, the CDR3 is TGTGCCAGCATGGGGGGGCAGCCTATTGTTGAAGCTTTCTTT. This gives the protein CASMGGQPIVEAFF.

This clone came up a few times. The rearrangement joins TRBV28 to TRBJ1-1, with D unclear. Trimming removed 4 bases at V and 8 bases at J, with 14 bases between. There are 13 residues in the CDR3. Germline CDR1 reads MDHEN; CDR2 reads SYDVKM. Here the CDR3 DNA reads TGTGCCAGCAGTTCCCTCTTTTTCCAGGAAGCTTTCTTT. It yields the protein CASSSLFFQEAFF.

The chain combines TRBV11-2 with TRBJ1-1; no firm D call. Germline V CDR1 and CDR2: SGHAT, FQNNGV. V shed 1 base and J shed 0 bases, with 9 bases lying between them. The CDR3 runs 15 residues. The CDR3 DNA sequence: TGTGCCAGCAGCTTAGGGGGAGGGTTGAACACTGAAGCTTTCTTT. Its translation is CASSLGGGLNTEAFF. Supplemented by reference TRBV11-2 and TRBJ1-1, the full variable domain reads EAGVAQSPRYKIIEKRQSVAFWCNPISGHATLYWYQQILGQGPKLLIQFQNNGVVDDSQLPKDRFSAERLKGVDSTLKIQPAKLEDSAVYLCASSLGGGLNTEAFFGQGTRLTVV.

This chain links TRBV7-9 with TRBJ2-3, with 10 bases matching TRBD2. The CDR3 sequence is 15 residues long. Looked up from germline, CDR1 is SEHNR and CDR2 is FQNEAQ (reference sequence). J was trimmed by 3 bases and V by 3 bases; bases with no gene match: 3. The CDR3 DNA sequence: TGTGCCAGCAGCTTTAGCGGGGGGCTTACAGATACGCAGTATTTT. Translating gives CASSFSGGLTDTQYF.

The gene calls are TRBV3-1 (or the pseudogene TRBV3-2) and TRBJ2-6; possibly TRBD2 for D (5 bases). Trimming cost V 1 base and J 1 base, with 11 bases left between them. This CDR3 spans 17 amino acids. CDR1 and CDR2 (germline): LGHDT, YNNKEL (reference sequence). CDR3 sequence: CASSQAFRGSGANVLTF. The CDR3 DNA is TGTGCCAGCAGCCAAGCCTTTCGGGGATCTGGGGCCAACGTCCTGACTTTC.

Turning to this clone: Compared with germline, one end of the junction differs, possibly owing to a read error. The rearrangement links TRBV28 to TRBJ2-1; D may be TRBD2 (7 bases). The germline V gene encodes CDR1 MDHEN and CDR2 SYDVKM. The CDR3 is made up of 15 amino acids. The CDR3 nucleotides read TGTGCCAGCAGTTTCGGGGGGCGGGTCGGCCTGACGCCCCTCTTC. Protein product: CASSFGGRVGLTPLF.